The clone carrying this TCR beta chain was found once. Its target is not known. Primers included in the PCR were 60 Vbeta and 13 Jbeta primers. Generated by immunoSEQ multiplex PCR, the TCRdb table keeps only in-frame clones and is missing some. Of 150,000 to 200,000 clones in the sample, around 83% were seen once. The CDR3 consists of 11 residues. Germline values: CDR1 DFQATT, CDR2 SNEGSKA (reference sequence). The entry originates in a study of cytomegalovirus exposure and HLA in healthy donors. Study-level results: With DRB1 most and HLA-C fewest, TCR association rates differed between HLA loci in a later analysis. In a later analysis, at a false discovery rate of 0.05, about 16,000 TCR beta sequences matched HLA alleles. When a later analysis was performed, an Asian-associated ancestry cluster reportedly had fewer N-insertions than the approximately 700-donor mean.

Specimen: PBMCs. V gene TRBV20-1 combines with J gene TRBJ1-1; no clear D gene. This receptor was identified in a girl aged 2-10 years in good health and CMV-seropositive. The chain's CDR3 is CTRSRNTEAFF. CDR3 sequence (DNA): TGCACCAGGTCCAGGAACACTGAAGCTTTCTTT.